This T cell receptor beta chain was retrieved from a study of identical twins (dated by TCRdb to about 2016). In terms of the full investigation: TCR alpha and beta repertoires from monozygotic twins, unrelated adults of various ages and cord blood were deep-sequenced to test whether fetal clonotypes persist. To rule out contamination, replicate twin experiments were performed at different times with different library preparation protocols.

Library preparation used 5' RACE. The run used an Illumina HiSeq 2000. Template switching introduced a universal primer binding site; the final cDNA contained a unique molecular identifier, enabling accurate counting of TCR cDNA molecules. Specific primers in the conserved constant-segment region were used to synthesize first-strand cDNA for the TCR alpha and beta chains. Each cDNA library was double barcoded, with a SMART-Mk sample barcode plus Illumina barcodes, to control for contamination. TruSeq adapter sequences, together with Illumina sample barcodes, were added in two successive PCR steps. The Illumina HiSeq platform was used with custom primers to sequence TCR alpha and beta cDNA libraries. Per the authors' processing: MiGEC processed the raw reads to extract unique molecular identifiers, while MiXCR was used to determine the CDR3 positions. For each individual, recombination models were inferred using an EM algorithm with the repgenHMM and IGoR tools. The tcR package in R was used for shared clonotype analysis, with sharing normalized by the product of cloneset sizes. To study raw recombination free of thymic and clonal selection effects, out-of-frame nonproductive sequences were analyzed. TCRdb ran its own pipeline on the public reads, namely fastp trimming at Q25 and MiXCR clone calling, and kept in-frame beta chains. Under each unique CDR3 protein, matching rows form one entry showing the most common genes and DNA. TCRdb, rather than the study authors, made the V and J calls. This sample comprises about 530,000 distinct CDR3 sequences, approximately 20% of them detected only once. Together, the top ten hold around 0.47% of the sample.

The germline V gene yields SGHRS for CDR1 and YFSETQ for CDR2. Measured from the cysteine to the phenylalanine, the CDR3 is 14 residues long. Only the CDR3 region is kept as DNA, spanning 42 bases read in frame from base 1. Relative to germline, V is 5 bases shorter and J is 2 bases shorter, with 10 bases between their ends. This clonotype was seen a few times. There is no known antigen for this receptor. No per-base quality is available; no much larger clone lies one base away. General conclusions and limits of the study: In monozygotic twins, recombination models systematically underestimated out-of-frame TCR alpha sharing, but the models matched the sharing seen between unrelated individuals. Zero-insertion analyses could be partly confounded by invariant T cells such as MAIT and iNKT, though diverse VJ usage argued against such confounding for most clonotypes. Out-of-frame TCR alpha sequences shared between twins showed an excess of low generation-probability sequences compared with coincidental sharing between unrelated individuals. Conclusions relied on cross-sectional statistical analysis, since the same donors could not be followed over many years. Excess twin sharing in beta out-of-frame sequences was weaker because fewer shared sequences lowered the signal-to-noise ratio. Fewer insertions were carried by abundant cord blood beta clonotypes; a weaker similar trend was observed in young adult naive repertoires, while no such trend was observed in memory repertoires.

Every donor in the study was a healthy Caucasian. Three pairs of female monozygotic twins, all aged roughly 18 to 29 years, were included in the twin cohort. Positive isolation kits from Invitrogen were used to isolate the CD4+ and CD8+ T cell populations. The sample was also reused in another study, on yellow fever vaccine responses in identical twins. That second report states: The authors reported that the T cell response to vaccination in identical twins appeared partly convergent and partly personalized. The study precisely tracked vaccine-responding T cell clones in identical twins.

The source of this sequence is a woman under 30 in good health. The chain joins TRBV5-1 to TRBJ2-2; the D gene cannot be resolved beyond TRBD1 or TRBD2, each matching 5 bases. Sequencing input: CD4+ T cells sorted from blood. The CDR3 in this case is CASRGTVNTGELFF. Read as DNA, the sequence is TGCGCCAGCAGAGGGACGGTAAACACCGGGGAGCTGTTTTTT. Here the CDR3 is joined to the reference TRBV5-1 and TRBJ2-2 genes, and the full variable domain is: KAGVTQTPRYLIKTRGQQVTLSCSPISGHRSVSWYQQTPGQGLQFLFEYFSETQRNKGNFPGRFSGRQFSNSRSEMNVSTLELGDSALYLCASRGTVNTGELFFGEGSRLTVL.